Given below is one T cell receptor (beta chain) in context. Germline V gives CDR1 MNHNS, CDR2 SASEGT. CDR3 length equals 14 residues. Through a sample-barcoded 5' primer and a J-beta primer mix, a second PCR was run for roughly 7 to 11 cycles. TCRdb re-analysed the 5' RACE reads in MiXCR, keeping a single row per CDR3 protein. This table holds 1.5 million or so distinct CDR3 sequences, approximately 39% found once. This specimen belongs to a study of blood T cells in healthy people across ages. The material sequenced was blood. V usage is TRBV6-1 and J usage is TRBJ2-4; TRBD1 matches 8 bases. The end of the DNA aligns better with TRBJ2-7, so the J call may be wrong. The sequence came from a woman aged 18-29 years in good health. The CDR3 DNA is TGTGCCAGCAGCTCCCGGGACAGGCCCCACGAGCAGTACTTC. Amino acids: CASSSRDRPHEQYF.